The 14 T cell receptor beta chains below all came from one sample that was sequenced in a study of beta chain features in type 1 diabetes. Reverse transcribing all isolated RNA meant expressed TCRB transcripts were sequenced. Assay used: immunoSEQ multiplex PCR; TCRdb lists only in-frame clones, some missing. The sample holds 60,000 to 75,000 clones, about 55% seen once. Sequenced sample: Tregs from blood. The receptors were gathered from a woman younger than 30 in good health.

The J gene is TRBJ1-2, the V gene TRBV30, with D uncertain. CDR1 is GTSNPN and CDR2 is SVGIG in the germline V gene (reference sequence). The CDR3 spans 13 residues. The V end lost 2 bases, the J end lost 4 bases, and 11 bases lay between the germline ends. Here the CDR3 DNA reads TGTGCCTGGAGTAATTCGAACATCTATGGCTACACCTTC. Protein: CAWSNSNIYGYTF. The complete variable domain, with remaining parts taken from reference TRBV30 and TRBJ1-2, reads SQTIHQWPATLVQPVGSPLSLECTVEGTSNPNLYWYRQAAGRGLQLLFYSVGIGQISSEVPQNLSASRPQDRQFILSSKKLLLSDSGFYLCAWSNSNIYGYTFGSGTRLTVV.

The chain has TRBV7-3 and TRBJ2-2; 12 nucleotides line up with TRBD1. Looked up from germline, CDR1 is SGHTA and CDR2 is FQGTGA. V shed 4 bases, J shed 4 bases, and the junction held 4 bases outside the gene matches. CDR3 length: 16 amino acids. CDR3 coding DNA: TGTGCCAGCAGCTCCGGGACAGGGGGCAGCACCGGGGAGCTGTTTTTT. Its translation: CASSSGTGGSTGELFF.

CDR3 sequence (DNA): TGTGCCAGCTCACCCCGGAGGGCGGATGAGCAGTTCTTC. The encoded protein is CASSPRRADEQFF. V is TRBV18 and J is TRBJ2-1; the D gene is possibly TRBD2 (6 bases). V was clipped by 3 bases and J by 8 bases, with 11 bases between them. This CDR3 is built from 13 residues. The germline CDR1 and CDR2 sequences are KGHSH and LQKENI. Complete variable domain (other parts from reference TRBV18 and TRBJ2-1): NAGVMQNPRHLVRRRGQEARLRCSPMKGHSHVYWYRQLPEEGLKFMVYLQKENIIDESGMPKERFSAEFPKEGPSILRIQQVVRGDSAAYFCASSPRRADEQFFGPGTRLTVL.

J is TRBJ1-5 and V is TRBV18; possible D gene TRBD1, 6 bases. Trimming cost V 6 bases and J 1 base, with 16 bases left between them. The CDR3 extends over 16 amino acids. Germline CDR1 is KGHSH and CDR2 is LQKENI. CDR3 nucleotide sequence: TGTGCCAGCTCCCGAGGGGGGGGCAGAAGCAATCAGCCCCAGCATTTT. It encodes CASSRGGGRSNQPQHF.

The chain recombines TRBV18 with TRBJ2-1; TRBD2 matches 7 bases. Germline CDR1 reads KGHSH; CDR2 reads LQKENI. CDR3 size: 15 residues. The junction had 4 bases not matched to a gene; V was cut back by 4 bases and J by 1 base. DNA for the CDR3: TGTGCCAGCTCACGGGAGGGACTATCCTACAATGAGCAGTTCTTC. Translation: CASSREGLSYNEQFF.

V is TRBV19 and J is TRBJ1-2; TRBD1 might be the D (6 bases). The CDR3 is made up of 13 amino acids. V lost 7 bases to trimming and J lost 4 bases, with 13 bases between them. The germline V gene encodes CDR1 LNHDA and CDR2 SQIVND (reference sequence). The CDR3 nucleotides are TGTGCCAGTAAAGATCAGGGGAGCTATGGCTACACCTTC. Translated: CASKDQGSYGYTF.

The table lists this clone with a few counts. The rearrangement joins TRBV5-1 to TRBJ2-1; 8 bases align to TRBD2. Germline V gene sequence: CDR1 SGHRS, CDR2 YFSETQ. This CDR3 comprises 17 residues. Losses at the gene ends were 0 bases for V and 9 bases for J; bases not matched to a gene: 14. The CDR3 reads CASSLAPSGLVPAEQFF. The CDR3 nucleotides are TGCGCCAGCAGCTTGGCCCCATCGGGACTAGTCCCCGCTGAGCAGTTCTTC.

The J gene is TRBJ2-5, the V gene TRBV12-5, with a possible D match to TRBD1 (6 bases). Trimming took 7 bases from V and 1 from J, leaving 10 bases between them. The V gene's germline CDR1 is LGHNT and CDR2 FRNRAP. This CDR3 comprises 13 residues. CDR3 sequence: CASADSIQETQYF. The DNA of the CDR3 is TGTGCTAGTGCGGACAGCATCCAAGAGACCCAGTACTTC. The full variable domain, rest sourced from reference TRBV12-5 and TRBJ2-5, is DARVTQTPRHKVTEMGQEVTMRCQPILGHNTVFWYRQTMMQGLELLAYFRNRAPLDDSGMPKDRFSAEMPDATLATLKIQPSEPRDSAVYFCASADSIQETQYFGPGTRLLVL.

This rearrangement joins TRBV29-1 to TRBJ1-3; 12 bases line up with TRBD1. The V segment lost 6 bases and the J segment 2 bases; nucleotides outside the gene matches: 11. The CDR3 is 17 amino acids. The germline gives CDR1 SQVTM, CDR2 ANQGSEA. The CDR3 spells CSVRDAGTGGTGNTIYF. CDR3 nucleotides: TGCAGCGTGAGAGACGCCGGGACAGGGGGCACTGGAAACACCATATATTTT. The entire variable domain, with the rest obtained from reference TRBV29-1 and TRBJ1-3, is as follows: SAVISQKPSRDICQRGTSLTIQCQVDSQVTMMFWYRQQPGQSLTLIATANQGSEATYESGFVIDKFPISRPNLTFSTLTVSNMSPEDSSIYLCSVRDAGTGGTGNTIYFGEGSWLTVV.

This chain connects TRBV6-6 to TRBJ2-5; TRBD1 matches 7 bases. V shed 6 bases and J 2 bases; nucleotides not matched to a gene: 12. This CDR3 contains 16 residues. Germline values: CDR1 MNHNY, CDR2 SVGAGI (reference sequence). In nucleotides, the CDR3 is TGTGCCAGCAGCTCCTGGGGCACAGGGGAACAAGAGACCCAGTACTTC. As protein: CASSSWGTGEQETQYF.

The V and J genes are TRBV30 and TRBJ2-7; TRBD2 might be the D (6 bases). Germline loops: CDR1 GTSNPN, CDR2 SVGIG (reference sequence). This CDR3 contains 14 residues. The V gene lost 2 bases and the J gene lost 3 bases, with 14 bases spanning the gap. CDR3 loop: CAWSPSTGGYEQYF. The CDR3 DNA reads TGTGCCTGGAGTCCTTCAACCGGGGGCTACGAGCAGTACTTC.

Of note for this clone: Other DNA variants within this sample encode the same CDR3. The chain joins TRBV5-6 to TRBJ1-4; TRBD1 agrees at 7 bases. From germline, CDR1 is SGHDT and CDR2 YYEEEE. The V segment lost 7 bases and the J segment 8 bases; nucleotides outside the gene matches: 14. The CDR3 loop spans 15 amino acids. This chain's CDR3 is CASGHRQGDEEKLFF. DNA of the CDR3: TGTGCCAGCGGCCACCGACAGGGAGACGAAGAAAAACTGTTTTTT.

This sequence joins TRBV18 and TRBJ2-2; possible D gene TRBD2, 5 bases. The CDR3 has 16 residues. Trimming stripped 3 bases from V and 3 bases from J, with 14 bases between. Germline V CDR1 and CDR2: KGHSH, LQKENI. Here the CDR3 reads CASSPDWSYDTGELFF. The CDR3 DNA sequence: TGTGCCAGCTCACCGGACTGGTCCTATGACACCGGGGAGCTGTTTTTT.

This chain connects TRBV4-1 to TRBJ2-5; TRBD1 agrees at 9 bases. This CDR3 is 16 amino acids long. Germline values: CDR1 MGHRA, CDR2 YSYEKL. V trimming: 1 base; J trimming: 0 bases; junction bases outside the gene matches: 3. CDR3 nucleotides: TGCGCCAGCAGCCAAGGGGACAGGGCGAACCAAGAGACCCAGTACTTC. This sequence encodes CASSQGDRANQETQYF.